This T cell receptor beta chain was found in a study of vaccination and CD4 T cells after COVID-19 (dated by TCRdb to the early 2020s). In the study overall: Convalescent patients had a positive SARS-CoV-2 result on nasal swab PCR, and of these patients, some ten had mild disease and one had severe disease. Six males and four females were included in the convalescent cohort, with two Hispanic individuals, seven Caucasians, two Asians and one multiracial person represented. Participants received two doses of either the Pfizer-BioNTech BNT162b2 vaccine (n=8) or the Moderna mRNA-1273 vaccine (n=2). Post-COVID blood samples from convalescent patients were collected a median of around 100 days after diagnosis, with a range of roughly 35 to 180 days. The time from the second vaccine dose to post-vaccine blood sampling had a median of roughly 77 days and ranged from roughly 13 to 241 days. The cultures were stimulated with overlapping spike peptide pools from SARS-CoV-2 and from the common cold coronaviruses HCoV-NL63, HCoV-OC43 and HCoV-229E. Control cultures received a CEFX viral epitope pool as the positive control, an HIV-1 Nef peptide pool as the negative control, or no peptide. In around 9 COVID-19 convalescent patients and a few infection-naive healthy vaccine recipients, researchers compared the spike-specific CD4+ TCR repertoire from before mRNA vaccination with the repertoire from after.

From the cysteine through the phenylalanine, the CDR3 covers 13 amino acids. The CDR3 DNA has 39 bases and is translated from base 1. Trimmed from V: 6 bases; trimmed from J: 4 bases; junction bases lacking a gene match: 5. CDR1 and CDR2 are read off the germline V gene as MNHNS and SASEGT. As to this clonotype: Its antigen specificity is not known. No much larger clonotype is one base removed from it; base qualities were not supplied.

The paper as a whole reports these results and caveats: An increase in the median number of SARS-CoV-2-reactive clonotypes from 20 to 25 after infection to 38 after vaccination was observed, but the change was not found to be significant. Of the vaccine-specific clones in convalescent patients, 304 of 307, or nearly all, reacted only to SARS-CoV-2 spike and did not cross-react with common cold coronaviruses. In convalescent patients, a median approximately 89% of post-vaccine SARS-CoV-2-reactive clones were detected only after vaccination, suggesting vaccine-specific priming. The study included relatively few convalescent patients and did not analyze early timepoints after natural infection.

The library came from PCR. TCR sequencing of DNA from cultured CD4+ T cells used the Oncomine TCR Beta short-read assay at the Johns Hopkins FTIC core. The QIAamp micro DNA kit was used to extract genomic DNA from the cultured CD4+ T cells. The Oncomine TCR Beta libraries from cultured CD4+ T cells were pooled using unique dual indexes and then sequenced on an Illumina iSeq 100. Per the original workflow: Non-productive sequences were removed, and CDR3s not starting with C, not ending with F or W, or shorter than 7 amino acids were discarded. Antigen-specific clonotypes were identified with the MANAFEST web application by comparing peptide-stimulated wells with reference and other culture wells. An FDR below 0.05, an odds ratio above 5, and a productive frequency above 0.1% in at least two of three replicate wells were required for clones to be considered positive. A clonotype was classed as cross-reactive if the clonotype showed significant expansion both in SARS-CoV-2 spike wells and in at least one common cold coronavirus spike condition. Levenshtein distances (stringdist) and unrooted phylogenetic trees (ape) in R version 3.6.1 were used to assess CDR3 homology. TCRdb reanalyzed the raw reads on its own, using fastp at Q25 for trimming and MiXCR for clone calling, and kept in-frame beta chains. Rows matching on CDR3 protein sequence are summarized as one entry with the most common DNA and genes. The V and J calls reflect TCRdb's pipeline rather than the authors' work. In this sample the table shows approximately 11,000 distinct CDR3 sequences, under 30% of which occur a single time. Of the sample, 20% to 30% falls within the top ten clones.

Sample treatment or condition, as interpreted from the label and publication: roughly 11-day PBMC culture with coronavirus spike peptide pools or control peptides (ViraFEST assay). The ViraFEST assay, used in the study, expanded antigen-specific T cells with peptide pools and then identified the expanded clonotypes through TCR sequencing. The convalescent patients' positive SARS-CoV-2 PCR tests fell between March and December 2020, which was before the Alpha, Beta and Delta variants emerged in the United States. Each well held about 1.8 million PBMCs cultured with approximately 9.2 ug/ml peptide pools in IMDM containing around 4.5% human AB serum and around 10 IU/ml IL-2. On days 3 and 7, half of the culture medium was replaced with fresh IL-2-containing medium. CD4+ T cells were isolated after about nine days of culture through negative selection using the EasySep CD4+ T cell isolation kit. Ficoll-Paque Plus gradient centrifugation was used to isolate PBMCs from whole blood, and the isolated PBMCs were then either used fresh or cryopreserved at -140C. Each culture condition was generally run in triplicate wells.

This sequence was found in a human donor with COVID-19. This chain joins TRBV6-1 to TRBJ1-2, with TRBD1 identical over 7 junction bases. Sequencing was carried out using cultured CD4+ T cells from blood. The sequenced DNA is TGTGCCAGCAGGGACCGGACAGGCTATGGCTACACCTTC. Its protein product is CASRDRTGYGYTF.